This TCR beta chain appears in the sequencing data of a study of tumor-infiltrating lymphocytes in primary liver carcinoma (dated by TCRdb to about 2017). Background for the entire study: The five patients, three men and two women aged 30 to 69 years, had hepatocellular carcinoma (four) or combined HCC and intrahepatic cholangiocarcinoma (one). Tumors of the five patients were stage T1-T3 N0M0 with maximum diameters of roughly 4 to 11 cm. Each sample produced about 3.5 to 7.13 million productive TCRbeta reads, and read depth showed no significant difference between tissue types. The study combined TCRbeta repertoire sequencing, expression microarrays and whole-exome sequencing across five regions of each liver tumor, with adjacent normal tissue and blood. A total of about 35 specimens from 5 patients went through TCRbeta repertoire sequencing, namely 25 tumor regions, 5 adjacent noncancerous liver tissues and 5 peripheral blood samples. Reproducibility between technical replicate repertoires was high, with correlation coefficients above 0.98 and mean shared-clone rates near 0.89.

Comments on this clonotype: Its antigen is currently not known. This likely comes from a read error, as the CDR3 has no conserved phenylalanine or tryptophan at its end.

Without any cell sorting, total RNA and DNA were co-extracted from around 18-30 mg of bulk tissue using the AllPrep DNA/RNA mini kit. Between November 2015 and early 2016, roughly five patients in China with histopathologically diagnosed primary liver carcinoma had their tumors surgically resected. Patients had chronic HBV infection and were treatment-naive at sampling. Each fresh piece of tumor and adjacent tissue was cut in two, with one half stored in RNAlater at -80 degrees C and the other half sent for histology. Paper-wide results and their limitations: With just four or five patients in the study, the authors point out that the findings should be validated in a larger study. Pairs of tumor regions showed greater repertoire overlap (mean about 35%) than tumor-adjacent pairs (about 17%) or tumor-blood pairs (around 15%), which is consistent with antigen-driven expansion. A significantly larger repertoire fraction was made up by the top 250 clones in tumors than in blood (p = 0.039). Only the TCR beta chain was sequenced, which likely underestimates true repertoire diversity because unpaired alpha chains were not captured. Because the samples were bulk and unsorted, CD4+ and CD8+ T cell repertoires could not be compared.

TCRbeta-specific cDNA was reverse-transcribed from about 520 ng total RNA using a constant-region primer and ProtoScript II reverse transcriptase. Three nested multiplex PCR rounds, following a slightly modified ARM-PCR procedure, were used to build the TCRbeta libraries. Sample barcodes and Illumina adapters were attached in a final 25-cycle PCR using Deep VentR polymerase. Before sequencing, amplicons of 200-500 bp were purified from gel using a QIAquick gel extraction kit. The TCRbeta amplicons were sequenced with 250-bp paired-end reads on an Illumina HiSeq 2500. Turning to the authors' computational methods: Quality trimming of reads was performed with Trimmomatic v0.33, and paired reads were merged with FLASH v1.2.11 so that full CDR3 sequences could be recovered. V, D and J germline segments were assigned to the rearranged TCRbeta sequences by MiGEC v1.2.1b. Clonotype statistics and Shannon-Wiener diversity indices were computed with VDJtools v1.0.0. To reduce sampling bias, subsequent analyses other than the diversity analysis used only the 250 most abundant clonotypes in each sample. TCRdb ran its own pipeline on the public reads, namely fastp trimming at Q25 and MiXCR clone calling, and kept in-frame beta chains. Entries that share a CDR3 protein sequence are merged under the most common genes and DNA. The V and J calls were not made by the authors but by TCRdb's processing. This sample has around 88,000 distinct CDR3 sequences in its table, and less than 75% of those were observed once. More than 25% of the sample is in the top ten clones.

Sequenced: tumor-adjacent normal liver tissue. This sequence originates from a man aged 35 to 55 with primary liver carcinoma and hepatitis B virus infection.

The base sequence is TGTGCCAGCAGCCCAAGGGTCTCAGATACGCAGTATTTG. This codes for CASSPRVSDTQYL. In this chain, TRBV6-5 is recombined with TRBJ2-3, with the D gene uncertain. Based on the germline V gene, the CDR1 and CDR2 sequences are MNHEY and SVGAGI. From its first to its last residue, the CDR3 has 13 amino acids. This entry keeps only the CDR3 DNA: 39 bases, framed from base 1. V and J lose 6 bases and 4 bases, and a span of 11 bases separates them.